This entry concerns a single TCR beta chain. This record belongs to a study of memory CD4+ T cells and cytomegalovirus serostatus. The CDR3 covers 16 residues. Trimming shortened V by 1 base and J by 0 bases, and 10 bases separated the two germline ends. The germline V gene has CDR1 SGHVS and CDR2 FQNEAQ. Assay used: immunoSEQ multiplex PCR; TCRdb lists only in-frame clones, some missing. This sample yields over 65,000 clones, of which around 80% are seen a single time; less than 0.85% belongs to the top ten. The sort gate was single viable CD3+CD4+CD8-CD45RO+ cells for memory CD4+ T cells. This rearrangement joins TRBV7-8 to TRBJ1-5, with D hard to call. The sample consisted of memory CD4+ T cells from blood. The sequence came from an adult in good health and CMV-seronegative. The CDR3 spells CASSLEQRISNQPQHF. CDR3 DNA sequence: TGTGCCAGCAGCTTAGAACAGAGGATTAGCAATCAGCCCCAGCATTTT.